The clone carrying this TCR beta chain was observed at least ten times. Trimming took off 5 bases at V and 0 bases at J, with 13 bases between the two ends. Germline lookup yields CDR1 SQVTM and CDR2 ANQGSEA. The CDR3 extends over 15 amino acids. During its preparation, the TCRbeta library received unique molecular identifiers. TCRdb reprocessed the PCR reads with MiXCR, giving one entry per CDR3 protein. Seen here are approximately 400,000 distinct CDR3 sequences, roughly 11% observed once, and the top ten hold nearly 5.5%. This record comes from a study of T-cell reconstitution after alpha-beta-depleted transplantation in children.

The origin of this receptor is a human donor who donated a stem cell graft to a child with acute myeloid leukemia. This chain uses TRBV29-1 with TRBJ1-4; D perhaps matches TRBD1 (6 bases). The sample here was PBMCs from the stem cell graft donor, taken from the stem cell graft. CDR3 DNA: TGCAGCGTTACCGGTCAGGGGCCAACTAATGAAAAACTGTTTTTT. Its translation: CSVTGQGPTNEKLFF.